Shown below are 3 T cell receptor beta chains from a single sample sequenced in a study of blood T cell repertoires in COVID-19 (dated by TCRdb to 2020 to 2022). To prepare the library, the immunoSEQ multiplex PCR assay was applied. Not all clones reach the TCRdb copy of this immuneACCESS table, which keeps in-frame sequences only. Checked studies attribute under half of the gap to unresolved V genes and leave the rest unexplained. The table for this sample lists approximately 140,000 clones; around 89% of them were counted only once. The ten largest make up less than 2.5% of the sample. Material for sequencing was peripheral blood. The source of these receptors is a man between 65 and 85 years old with active COVID-19.

This sequence joins TRBV15 and TRBJ1-2, with D uncertain. Germline CDR1 and CDR2: LNHNV and YYDKDF (reference sequence). The V gene lost 1 base and the J gene lost 4 bases, with 13 bases spanning the gap. This CDR3 has 15 amino acids. In DNA, the CDR3 is TGTGCCACCAGCAGAGTTACGGGGAAGGGCTATGGCTACACCTTC. As protein: CATSRVTGKGYGYTF.

This clone was seen a single time. The chain employs TRBV4-3 and TRBJ2-2, with D possibly TRBD1 on 6 matching bases. The length of the CDR3 is 15 residues. From germline, CDR1 is LGHNA and CDR2 YSLEER. Trimming pared 5 bases from V and 1 base from J, leaving 11 bases between. CDR3 DNA sequence: TGCGCCAGCAGCAACCCGGGACAGAACACCGGGGAGCTGTTTTTT. It specifies CASSNPGQNTGELFF.

The chain links TRBV4-3 to TRBJ2-1; 7 positions agree with TRBD2. J gave up 6 bases and V 4 bases, and 9 bases lay outside the gene matches. The germline gives CDR1 LGHNA, CDR2 YSLEER. CDR3 length equals 15 residues. Written as DNA, the CDR3 is TGCGCCAGCAGCCTGGGGAGCGGGGACTCCAATGAGCAGTTCTTC. It codes for CASSLGSGDSNEQFF.